These 26 T cell receptor beta chains came from one sample sequenced in a study of molecular identifiers for immune sequencing clone quantification. TCRdb re-called the PCR reads through MiXCR, storing one row per CDR3 protein. The table lists around 480,000 distinct CDR3 sequences, about 21% of them singletons. The sample was naive CD8+ T cells from blood, with Jurkat cell RNA spiked in. Regarding subset: FACS-sorted CD8+CD4-CCR7+CD45RA+ naive T cells. These TCRs come from a human donor in good health. Some libraries in this study had Jurkat cell RNA spiked in.

This clonotype appeared many times. The chain has TRBV27 and TRBJ1-1; D ambiguous. The CDR3 has 14 residues. V gave up 2 bases and J gave up 1 base, with 8 bases separating them. Germline V gene data show CDR1 as MNHEY and CDR2 as SMNVEV (reference sequence). Written as DNA, the CDR3 is TGTGCCAGCAGTTTAGCACAGCAGAACACTGAAGCTTTCTTT. Translated, it gives CASSLAQQNTEAFF.

The chain employs TRBV28 and TRBJ2-3; 8 bases map to TRBD2. The germline V gene encodes CDR1 MDHEN and CDR2 SYDVKM. The CDR3 consists of 22 residues. With V trimmed by 6 bases and J by 3 bases, 29 bases remained unmatched. CDR3 nucleotide sequence: TGTGCCAGCAGCCTGAGTCCGGGCAGAAATATAGCGGGGAGTTATGGGACAGATACGCAGTATTTT. This codes for CASSLSPGRNIAGSYGTDTQYF.

The chain has TRBV4-3 and TRBJ2-5; 7 bases fit TRBD2. Germline V gene lookup returns CDR1 LGHNA and CDR2 YSLEER. The length of the CDR3 is 15 residues. After removal of 4 bases from V and 4 bases from J, the junction contained 9 bases not matched to a gene. CDR3 region: CASSLSGGRGETQYF. In DNA form, the CDR3 reads TGCGCCAGCAGCCTATCGGGCGGGAGAGGAGAGACCCAGTACTTC.

This clonotype appeared once. The chain combines TRBV12-3 or TRBV12-4 with TRBJ2-5, with D perhaps matching TRBD1 (5 bases). Trimming stripped 3 bases from V and 3 bases from J, with 8 bases between. The CDR3 consists of 13 residues. CDR3 protein: CASSLSGKETQYF. The DNA for the CDR3 is TGTGCCAGCAGTTTGTCAGGGAAAGAGACCCAGTACTTC.

This clonotype was seen only a few times. V is TRBV4-3 and J is TRBJ2-1, with 11 bases identical to TRBD2. The V and J ends lost 4 bases and 4 bases, in that order; junction bases with no gene match: 6. This CDR3 contains 16 residues. The germline V gene encodes CDR1 LGHNA and CDR2 YSLEER. CDR3 coding DNA: TGCGCCAGCAGCCCAATAAGACTAGCGGGATACAATGAGCAGTTCTTC. Translation gives CASSPIRLAGYNEQFF.

This clonotype was recorded at least ten times. The chain couples TRBV20-1 to TRBJ2-3; D remains ambiguous. The CDR3 has 11 amino acids. V shed 3 bases and J shed 6 bases, with 7 bases lying between them. CDR1 and CDR2 (germline): DFQATT, SNEGSKA (reference sequence). CDR3 in DNA: TGCAGTGCTAGTATCATCGATACGCAGTATTTT. Translation gives CSASIIDTQYF.

This clonotype was observed many times. The chain joins TRBV6-1 to TRBJ2-7, with D perhaps TRBD1 (5 bases). The CDR3 has 12 residues. Trimming cost V 10 bases and J 5 bases, with 15 bases left between them. Germline values: CDR1 MNHNS, CDR2 SASEGT. This chain's CDR3 is CAIQTEPDEQYF. DNA for the CDR3: TGTGCCATACAGACAGAGCCGGACGAGCAGTACTTC.

The genes are TRBV6-2 or TRBV6-3 and TRBJ2-3; 13 bases align to TRBD2. V lost 5 bases and J lost 5; bases outside the gene matches: 13. Germline CDR1 and CDR2: MNHEY and SVGEGT. The CDR3 spans 18 residues. CDR3 nucleotides: TGTGCCAGCAGTGCCCCGGGACTAGCGGGGCGCGAGGGAGATACGCAGTATTTT. Protein product: CASSAPGLAGREGDTQYF.

This clonotype was found many times. This sequence joins TRBV4-1 and TRBJ1-1; no clear D. CDR3 length: 15 amino acids. V lost 1 base and J lost 0, with 9 bases in between. Germline CDR1 reads MGHRA; CDR2 reads YSYEKL. The CDR3 DNA reads TGCGCCAGCAGCCAAGGCATACAGATGAACACTGAAGCTTTCTTT. This encodes CASSQGIQMNTEAFF.

This clonotype has a count of ten or more. The CDR3 nucleotides read TGTGCCAGCAGCTCTTACCCCTACGACCTCACAGATACGCAGTATTTT. It yields the protein CASSSYPYDLTDTQYF. This chain uses TRBV7-2 with TRBJ2-3; D unresolved. With 4 bases removed from V and 2 bases from J, the gap between germline ends came to 16 bases. The length of the CDR3 is 16 residues. Germline-derived CDR1 and CDR2 are SGHTA and FQGNSA.

Ten or more counts support this clonotype. V is TRBV30 and J is TRBJ1-3; no definite D call. This CDR3 is 10 amino acids long. V was shortened by 4 bases and J by 2 bases, with 0 bases between the two germline ends. Germline CDR1 GTSNPN, CDR2 SVGIG (reference sequence). CDR3 residues: CAWTGNTIYF. The CDR3 DNA reads TGTGCCTGGACTGGAAACACCATATATTTT.

Turning to this clonotype: Compared with germline, one end of the junction differs, possibly owing to a read error. V and J are TRBV11-2 and TRBJ1-1; D not resolved. There are 14 residues in the CDR3. The germline V gene has CDR1 SGHAT and CDR2 FQNNGV. The CDR3 loop reads CASRTFVVNTGAFF. CDR3 nucleotide sequence: TGTGCCAGCAGGACTTTTGTGGTGAACACTGGAGCTTTCTTT.

The sample holds a few counts of this clonotype. This chain connects TRBV20-1 to TRBJ2-5, with 10 bases lining up with TRBD2. The CDR3 extends over 15 amino acids. In germline, CDR1 is DFQATT, CDR2 SNEGSKA (reference sequence). Trimming took 0 bases from V and 2 from J; bases not matched to a gene: 3. The CDR3 loop is CSARDRAGGQETQYF. CDR3 nucleotide sequence: TGCAGTGCTAGAGATAGAGCGGGGGGGCAAGAGACCCAGTACTTC.

Concerning this clonotype: The conserved phenylalanine or tryptophan is not found at the CDR3 terminus, so this likely reflects a read error. V usage is TRBV4-1 and J usage is TRBJ1-6; TRBD1 matches at 10 bases. With 3 bases clipped from V and 8 bases from J, the junction kept 4 bases outside the gene matches. Per germline, CDR1 MGHRA and CDR2 YSYEKL. This CDR3 is 15 amino acids long. This CDR3 reads CASSHGQGVHSPLHS. The CDR3 region has the DNA TGCGCCAGCAGCCACGGACAGGGGGTGCATTCACCCCTCCACTCT.

This clonotype was counted only a few times. The genes are TRBV30 and TRBJ1-1; weak D call: TRBD1 (6 bases). Trimming pared 0 bases from V and 5 bases from J, leaving 7 bases between. CDR1 and CDR2 from the germline V gene are GTSNPN and SVGIG (reference sequence). The CDR3 has 12 residues. CDR3 protein: CAWSVTGTEAFF. CDR3 DNA sequence: TGTGCCTGGAGTGTAACAGGGACTGAAGCTTTCTTT.

There are many counts of this clonotype. The rearrangement joins TRBV29-1 to TRBJ2-7; 9 bases agree with TRBD1. Per the germline V gene, CDR1 is SQVTM and CDR2 is ANQGSEA. CDR3 size: 14 residues. V trimming: 2 bases; J trimming: 3 bases; junction bases outside the gene matches: 5. CDR3 DNA sequence: TGCAGCGTTGAACTTGGGGACAGGGTCTACGAGCAGTACTTC. Protein sequence: CSVELGDRVYEQYF.

In this sample, this clonotype turned up many times. The chain recombines TRBV6-6 with TRBJ2-2; D not certain. Germline V gene sequence: CDR1 MNHNY, CDR2 SVGAGI (reference sequence). This CDR3 spans 13 amino acids. The V end lost 2 bases, the J end lost 4 bases, and 5 bases lay between the germline ends. The CDR3: CASSYITTGELFF. The CDR3 region has the DNA TGTGCCAGCAGTTACATCACCACCGGGGAGCTGTTTTTT.

This clonotype was observed a single time. The chain employs TRBV27 and TRBJ2-1; 11 positions match TRBD2. The J segment lost 2 bases and the V segment lost 5 bases, leaving 5 bases of the junction unmatched. From germline, CDR1 is MNHEY and CDR2 SMNVEV (reference sequence). The CDR3 runs to 16 residues. This CDR3 reads CASSPQTSGAYNEQFF. CDR3 DNA sequence: TGTGCCAGCAGTCCCCAGACTAGCGGGGCCTACAATGAGCAGTTCTTC.

The chain has TRBV4-1 and TRBJ2-3, with TRBD2 matching 10 bases. Germline values: CDR1 MGHRA, CDR2 YSYEKL. J gave up 5 bases and V 4 bases, and 12 bases lay outside the gene matches. This CDR3 region has 17 residues. CDR3 DNA: TGCGCCAGCAGCCCCGCTATAAGCGGGGGGGTTGAAGATACGCAGTATTTT. This codes for CASSPAISGGVEDTQYF.

This clonotype turned up a few times. J is TRBJ2-6 and V is TRBV2; no clear D. CDR1 is SNHLY and CDR2 is FYNNEI in the germline V gene. V was clipped by 5 bases and J by 4 bases, with 15 bases between them. The CDR3 is made up of 16 amino acids. Here the CDR3 DNA reads TGTGCCAGCAGTTCGGACCTGCCTAGAGGGGCCAACGTCCTGACTTTC. This translates into CASSSDLPRGANVLTF.

The chain links TRBV27 to TRBJ2-7, with TRBD1 identical over 10 bases. The germline V gene has CDR1 MNHEY and CDR2 SMNVEV (reference sequence). J was trimmed by 2 bases and V by 10 bases; bases with no gene match: 5. This CDR3 comprises 13 residues. CDR3 region: CATGTGATYEQYF. The CDR3 DNA is TGTGCCACCGGGACAGGGGCAACCTACGAGCAGTACTTC.

Comment on this clonotype: This may come from a read error, since a much larger clone is one base off. The chain couples TRBV6-1 to TRBJ2-5; D possibly corresponds to TRBD1 (7 bases). Per the germline V gene, CDR1 is MNHNS and CDR2 is SASEGT. Between the trimmed V and J ends, which lost 2 bases and 4 bases, there was a span of 14 bases. The CDR3 is 15 residues long. CDR3 coding DNA: TGTGCCAGCAGTGAATGGGGGGACAGAAGAGAGACCCAGTACTTC. This translates into CASSEWGDRRETQYF.

The chain's CDR3 is CAISEPPGELNTEAFF. CDR3 in DNA: TGTGCCATCAGTGAGCCACCGGGGGAACTGAACACTGAAGCTTTCTTT. This sequence joins TRBV10-3 and TRBJ1-1; D is perhaps TRBD1 (5 bases). This CDR3 comprises 16 residues. In germline, CDR1 is ENHRY, CDR2 SYGVKD. Trimming removed 2 bases at V and 0 bases at J, with 13 bases between.

CDR3 region: CASSLVAGDLSYEQYF. Here the CDR3 DNA reads TGTGCCAGCAGCTTAGTGGCGGGGGACCTCTCCTACGAGCAGTACTTC. The V and J genes are TRBV7-9 and TRBJ2-7; 7 bases are shared with TRBD2. CDR1 SEHNR and CDR2 FQNEAQ come from the germline V gene (reference sequence). V gave up 1 base and J gave up 0 bases; unmatched junction bases: 6. The CDR3 contains 16 residues.

The chain employs TRBV29-1 and TRBJ2-7, with a possible D match to TRBD1 (6 bases). There are 14 residues in the CDR3. Trimming removed 0 bases from V and 5 bases from J, with 14 bases in between. CDR1 is SQVTM and CDR2 is ANQGSEA in the germline V gene. CDR3 sequence (DNA): TGCAGCGTTGAAGACAGCGACAGGAGGCACGAGCAGTACTTC. Its protein is CSVEDSDRRHEQYF.

Notes on this clonotype: The final CDR3 position lacks the conserved phenylalanine or tryptophan, pointing to a likely read error. CDR3 amino acids: CASSYSGVMGNQPQHL. CDR3 DNA: TGTGCCAGCAGTTACTCCGGGGTTATGGGCAATCAGCCCCAGCATCTT. This chain links TRBV6-2 or TRBV6-3 with TRBJ1-5; no reliable D call. V shed 0 bases and J shed 2 bases, with 11 bases lying between them. This CDR3 has 16 amino acids. Germline V gene sequence: CDR1 MNHEY, CDR2 SVGEGT.